This T cell receptor (beta chain) was recorded in a study of shared clonotypes between healthy human individuals. Study context: Researchers assigned three CD4 naive, three CD4 memory, two CD8 naive and one CD8 memory plate to each donor. General study points: A handful of donors held about 4.6% of naive CD4 clonotypes in common. It was anticipated that sequencing depth would influence how many clonotypes donors shared. Among non-shared clonotypes, generation probabilities were lower than among those shared by all four donors.

Only in-frame clones appear in the TCRdb table, and some are missing; sequencing was by immunoSEQ multiplex PCR. This sample carries around 700,000 clones, approximately 75% of them seen once, and the ten largest clones take less than 2%. Regarding this clone: Its specificity is not known.

Deletions cut 5 bases from V and 3 bases from J, with 14 bases between. Germline CDR1 reads LNHDA; CDR2 reads SQIVND (reference sequence). CDR3 size: 15 residues. This clonotype was obtained from a young woman in good health. The chain carries TRBV19 and TRBJ1-5; D gene ambiguous. Sequenced input: memory CD4+ T cells sorted from blood. Subset denoted: CD45RA-negative fraction. The CDR3: CASSPLLIANQPQHF. CDR3 coding DNA: TGTGCCAGTAGTCCACTTTTAATAGCCAATCAGCCCCAGCATTTT.